The 14 T cell receptor beta chains listed next were all sequenced from one sample in a study of blood T cell repertoires in COVID-19. TCRdb keeps only in-frame clones here, not all; method: immunoSEQ multiplex PCR. The sample shows some 150,000 clones, roughly 90% of them seen only once. Sequencing was performed on PBMCs or T cells enriched from blood (not recorded which). Source of these receptors: a woman aged 25 to 39 with acute COVID-19.

The rearrangement joins TRBV5-1 to TRBJ1-1; a possible D gene is TRBD1 (6 bases). Looked up from germline, CDR1 is SGHRS and CDR2 is YFSETQ. The CDR3 runs to 13 residues. V lost 2 bases to trimming and J lost 4 bases, with 9 bases between them. CDR3 nucleotide sequence: TGCGCCAGCAGCTTCACAGGGCTCACTGAAGCTTTCTTT. Amino acid sequence: CASSFTGLTEAFF.

V is TRBV5-5 and J is TRBJ1-4, with D hard to call. The germline V and J ends were trimmed by 5 bases and 4 bases, with 18 bases remaining between them. Germline assignment: CDR1 SGHKS and CDR2 YYEKEE (reference sequence). This CDR3 has 16 amino acids. CDR3: CASRNSPGSGNEKLFF. The CDR3 DNA is TGTGCCAGCAGGAACAGTCCGGGGAGTGGTAATGAAAAACTGTTTTTT. Based on the CDR3 plus reference TRBV5-5 and TRBJ1-4, the full variable domain is DAGVTQSPTHLIKTRGQQVTLRCSPISGHKSVSWYQQVLGQGPQFIFQYYEKEERGRGNFPDRFSARQFPNYSSELNVNALLLGDSALYLCASRNSPGSGNEKLFFGSGTQLSVL.

This chain links TRBV2 with TRBJ1-5; TRBD1 is a possible D gene (5 bases). This CDR3 spans 13 amino acids. Per the germline V gene, CDR1 is SNHLY and CDR2 is FYNNEI. The V gene lost 6 bases and the J gene lost 4 bases, with 10 bases spanning the gap. CDR3 sequence: CASRGDSNQPQHF. For the CDR3, the DNA is TGTGCCAGCAGAGGGGACTCGAATCAGCCCCAGCATTTT.

The genes are TRBV28 and TRBJ1-5, with D possibly TRBD1 on 5 matching bases. The CDR3 runs 15 residues. From germline, CDR1 is MDHEN and CDR2 SYDVKM. V gave up 3 bases and J gave up 5 bases, with 14 bases separating them. CDR3 DNA: TGTGCCAGCAGTTTGCCCCAGGGTGGGGATCAGCCCCAGCATTTT. Its protein product is CASSLPQGGDQPQHF.

The chain couples TRBV30 to TRBJ1-2, with D perhaps matching TRBD1 (6 bases). V was pared by 2 bases and J by 12 bases, with 13 bases between. The germline CDR1 and CDR2 sequences are GTSNPN and SVGIG (reference sequence). CDR3 length equals 11 residues. CDR3 residues: CAWSTPRQDTF. CDR3 nucleotide sequence: TGTGCCTGGAGTACCCCCAGACAGGACACCTTC.

The chain carries TRBV6-5 and TRBJ1-1; 11 bases line up with TRBD1. The CDR3 is 15 residues long. Germline CDR1 MNHEY, CDR2 SVGAGI. J gave up 5 bases and V 2 bases, and 4 bases lay outside the gene matches. This CDR3 is CASSYGQGARTEAFF. The CDR3 coding sequence is TGTGCCAGCAGTTACGGACAGGGGGCCCGTACTGAAGCTTTCTTT.

This chain connects TRBV27 to TRBJ2-1, with 10 positions matching TRBD2. This CDR3 is 16 amino acids long. The junction had 3 bases not matched to a gene; V was cut back by 4 bases and J by 0 bases. In germline, CDR1 is MNHEY, CDR2 SMNVEV (reference sequence). The CDR3 DNA is TGTGCCAGCAGTTCGAGACTAGCGGGCTCCTACAATGAGCAGTTCTTC. It encodes CASSSRLAGSYNEQFF.

This chain links TRBV30 with TRBJ2-7, with TRBD2 identical over 7 bases. The germline CDR1 and CDR2 sequences are GTSNPN and SVGIG (reference sequence). V lost 4 bases, J lost 5 bases, and 11 bases stayed unmatched. There are 14 residues in the CDR3. The CDR3 region is CAWKGRTRFHEQYF. In DNA, the CDR3 is TGTGCCTGGAAAGGCCGGACTAGGTTCCACGAGCAGTACTTC.

This clone showed up just once. This chain links TRBV27 with TRBJ1-3, with TRBD1 as a possible D gene (5 bases). The V and J ends lost 2 bases and 3 bases respectively, with 11 bases between them. Germline values: CDR1 MNHEY, CDR2 SMNVEV (reference sequence). CDR3 length equals 15 residues. CDR3 bases: TGTGCCAGCAGTTTAAGGCGGGGCTTTGGAAACACCATATATTTT. Protein product: CASSLRRGFGNTIYF.

This chain uses TRBV18 with TRBJ1-2; D gene uncertain. Germline V gene data show CDR1 as KGHSH and CDR2 as LQKENI. Trimming removed 1 base from V and 8 bases from J, with 14 bases in between. The CDR3 length is 14 residues. Here the CDR3 reads CASSPLRDIKGYTF. As DNA, the CDR3 is TGTGCCAGCTCACCACTTCGAGACATCAAGGGCTACACCTTC.

The chain recombines TRBV10-3 with TRBJ1-1; maybe TRBD1 (5 bases). CDR3 length: 13 amino acids. The germline V and J ends were trimmed by 3 bases and 1 base, with 6 bases remaining between them. The V gene's germline CDR1 is ENHRY and CDR2 SYGVKD. The CDR3 DNA is TGTGCCATCAGTGATGACAGGAACACTGAAGCTTTCTTT. Translated, it gives CAISDDRNTEAFF.

This clone was seen once. The rearrangement joins TRBV11-2 to TRBJ1-1; 8 bases map to TRBD1. The J segment lost 1 base and the V segment lost 4 bases, leaving 11 bases of the junction unmatched. Looked up from germline, CDR1 is SGHAT and CDR2 is FQNNGV. The CDR3 totals 17 residues. CDR3 protein: CASSSGQGFGKNTEAFF. The CDR3 coding sequence is TGTGCCAGCAGCTCAGGACAGGGTTTTGGGAAGAACACTGAAGCTTTCTTT.

The genes are TRBV27 and TRBJ1-2; tentative D call: TRBD1 (6 bases). Per the germline V gene, CDR1 is MNHEY and CDR2 is SMNVEV (reference sequence). V lost 8 bases to trimming and J lost 6 bases, with 25 bases between them. The CDR3 has 16 residues. CDR3 loop: CASSFIGGQLTHGYTF. The DNA of the CDR3 is TGTGCCAGCTCATTTATCGGGGGGCAACTAACCCATGGCTACACCTTC.

The chain is built from TRBV28 and TRBJ1-2; 9 nucleotides align to TRBD1. V lost 7 bases to trimming and J lost 5 bases; unmatched junction nucleotides: 8. The CDR3 covers 14 residues. Per the germline V gene, CDR1 is MDHEN and CDR2 is SYDVKM. The CDR3 coding sequence is TGTGCCAGCACCACAGGGGGCGATTCATATGGCTACACCTTC. Translated, it gives CASTTGGDSYGYTF.